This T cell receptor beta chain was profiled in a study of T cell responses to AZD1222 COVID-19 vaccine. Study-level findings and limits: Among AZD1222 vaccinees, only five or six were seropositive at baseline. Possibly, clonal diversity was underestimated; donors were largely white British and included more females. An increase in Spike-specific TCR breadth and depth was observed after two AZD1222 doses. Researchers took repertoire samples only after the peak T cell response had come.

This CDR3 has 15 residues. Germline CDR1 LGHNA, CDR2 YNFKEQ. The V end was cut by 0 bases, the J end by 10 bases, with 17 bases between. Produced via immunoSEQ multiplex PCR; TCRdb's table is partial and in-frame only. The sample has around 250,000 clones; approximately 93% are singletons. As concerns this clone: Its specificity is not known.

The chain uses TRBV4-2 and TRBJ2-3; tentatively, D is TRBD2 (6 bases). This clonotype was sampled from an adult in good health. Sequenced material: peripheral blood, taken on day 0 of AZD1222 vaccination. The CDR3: CASSQEGGSVLSQYF. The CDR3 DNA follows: TGTGCCAGCAGCCAAGAGGGGGGATCCGTCCTTTCGCAGTATTTT.